The entry below gives a single T cell receptor beta chain sequence along with its context. Some clones are missing from TCRdb's copy, which holds only in-frame ones; the method was immunoSEQ multiplex PCR. Found here are around 81,000 clones, roughly four fifths of them singletons; the top ten hold roughly 3.7%. The sample originates from a study of technical replicates of blood from a handful of donors. The CDR3 sequence is 14 residues long. Trimming took off 6 bases at V and 1 base at J, with 13 bases between the two ends. Germline V CDR1 and CDR2: MGHRA, YSYEKL. This receptor was taken from a human donor in good health. Some clones in this sample may be carry-over from other donors' samples. Sequencing was performed on PBMCs. The gene calls are TRBV4-1 and TRBJ2-7; D gene ambiguous. The CDR3 DNA reads as TGCGCCAGCAGGCCTATACTCAGGTCCTACGAGCAGTACTTC. Its protein product is CASRPILRSYEQYF.